Listed here is a single T cell receptor beta chain. The antigen remains unidentified. The ends lost 2 bases at V and 4 bases at J; junction bases unmatched: 9. The CDR3 loop spans 17 amino acids. The germline gives CDR1 SGHTA, CDR2 FQGNSA. The sample is drawn from a study of T cell responses to AZD1222 COVID-19 vaccine. General study findings and limits: Baseline seropositivity occurred in only a handful of AZD1222 recipients. Compared with day 0, the breadth and depth of the Spike-specific TCR repertoire rose significantly after two doses of AZD1222.

The data were produced by immunoSEQ multiplex PCR, yet TCRdb's version contains in-frame clones alone and is incomplete. The data show 120,000 or so clones, about 87% seen once. The input for sequencing was peripheral blood, taken on day 0 of AZD1222 vaccination. This sequence joins TRBV7-2 and TRBJ2-2, with 8 positions matching TRBD1. The sequence came from an adult in good health. As DNA, the CDR3 is TGTGCCAGCAGCTTAATGGTTAGGACAGGGAGCACCGGGGAGCTGTTTTTT. It yields the protein CASSLMVRTGSTGELFF.